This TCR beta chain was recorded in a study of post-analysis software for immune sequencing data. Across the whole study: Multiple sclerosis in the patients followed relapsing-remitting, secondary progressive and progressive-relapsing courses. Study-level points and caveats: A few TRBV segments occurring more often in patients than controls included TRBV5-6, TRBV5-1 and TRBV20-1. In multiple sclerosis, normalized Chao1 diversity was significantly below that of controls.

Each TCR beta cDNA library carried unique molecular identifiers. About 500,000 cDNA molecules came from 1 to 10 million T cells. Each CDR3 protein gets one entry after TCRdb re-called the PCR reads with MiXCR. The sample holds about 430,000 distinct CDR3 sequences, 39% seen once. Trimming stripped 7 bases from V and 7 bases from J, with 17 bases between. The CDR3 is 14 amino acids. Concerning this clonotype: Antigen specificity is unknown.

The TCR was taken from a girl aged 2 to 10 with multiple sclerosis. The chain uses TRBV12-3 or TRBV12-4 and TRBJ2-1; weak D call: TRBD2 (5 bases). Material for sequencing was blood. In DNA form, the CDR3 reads TGTGCCAGCACGAAACGACTACAGCAGAATGAGCAGTTCTTC. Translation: CASTKRLQQNEQFF.